Listed below are T cell receptor beta chains from one sample, sequenced in a study of blood T cells in healthy people across ages. TCRdb re-called the 5' RACE reads with MiXCR, one entry per CDR3 protein. The sample includes 650,000 to 800,000 distinct CDR3 sequences, under 45% of them seen just once. Material: blood. The receptors come from a man aged 60-69 years in good health. The CDR3 runs from the conserved cysteine through the conserved F or W. D genes are given only for firm matches. Clone size appears in some rows only: once, few, many, or a class for an expanded clone.

j_gene | abundance | v_gene | d_gene | CDR3aa | CDR3nt
TRBJ2-1 | NA | TRBV6-1 | TRBD1 | CASRGIPGQGETSSYNEQFF | TGTGCCAGCAGAGGCATTCCGGGACAGGGGGAGACTAGCTCCTACAATGAGCAGTTCTTC
TRBJ1-2 | few | TRBV5-1 | TRBD1 | CASSSQGGANYGYTF | TGCGCCAGCAGCTCCCAGGGGGGCGCTAACTATGGCTACACCTTC
TRBJ2-6 | few | TRBV5-1 | NA | CASSRDISGANVLTF | TGCGCCAGCAGCCGAGACATCTCTGGGGCCAACGTCCTGACTTTC
TRBJ2-5 | NA | TRBV27 | NA | CASSLRLPQETQYF | TGTGCCAGCAGTTTACGGCTCCCTCAAGAGACCCAGTACTTC
TRBJ2-7 | once | TRBV6-2/TRBV6-3 | TRBD1 | CASSRGQNIYEQYF | TGTGCCAGCAGTCGGGGACAGAATATCTACGAGCAGTACTTC
TRBJ1-2 | NA | TRBV20-1 | TRBD1 | CSASGQGCGYTF | TGCAGTGCTAGCGGACAGGGGTGTGGCTACACCTTC
TRBJ1-2 | NA | TRBV28 | NA | CATRDNYGYTF | TGTGCCACCAGGGACAACTATGGCTACACCTTC
TRBJ2-5 | few | TRBV10-3 | NA | CAISWGAGETQYF | TGTGCCATCAGTTGGGGGGCGGGGGAGACCCAGTACTTC
TRBJ1-2 | NA | TRBV28 | NA | CASGLRVLNYGYTF | TGTGCCAGCGGTTTGAGGGTCCTTAACTATGGCTACACCTTC
TRBJ2-1 | many | TRBV12-3/TRBV12-4 | NA | CASSLGLSSYNEQFF | TGTGCCAGCAGCTTAGGACTGAGCTCCTACAATGAGCAGTTCTTC
TRBJ2-1 | NA | TRBV7-2 | NA | CASNLAWRREQFF | TGTGCCAGCAACTTAGCTTGGAGGCGGGAGCAGTTCTTC
TRBJ1-3 | once | TRBV28 | TRBD1 | CASSTGGETGDTIYF | TGTGCCAGCTCCACAGGGGGGGAAACCGGAGACACCATATATTTT
TRBJ2-6 | NA | TRBV12-3/TRBV12-4 | TRBD1 | CASSIRTGLLRGANVLTF | TGTGCCAGCAGTATCCGGACAGGGCTACTGAGGGGGGCCAACGTCCTGACTTTC
TRBJ2-3 | few | TRBV12-3/TRBV12-4 | NA | CASRLGGTDTQYF | TGTGCCAGCAGGTTGGGGGGCACAGATACGCAGTATTTT
TRBJ2-2 | NA | TRBV6-1 | NA | CASSELGIANTGELFF | TGTGCCAGCAGTGAATTGGGAATCGCGAACACCGGGGAGCTGTTTTTT
TRBJ2-5 | few | TRBV18 | NA | CASSSSGTASGQYF | TGTGCCAGCTCATCCTCCGGGACCGCCTCAGGGCAGTACTTC
TRBJ2-3 | NA | TRBV20-1 | NA | CSARPRDTQYF | TGCAGTGCCAGACCTAGAGATACGCAGTATTTT
TRBJ1-6 | NA | TRBV4-3 | NA | CASSQGRNNSPLHF | TGCGCCAGCAGCCAGGGGAGGAATAATTCACCCCTCCACTTT
TRBJ1-2 | few | TRBV7-9 | NA | CASSWENYGYTF | TGTGCCAGCTCATGGGAGAACTATGGCTACACCTTC
TRBJ1-5 | few | TRBV15 | NA | CATSRDRGNNQPQHF | TGTGCCACCAGCAGAGATCGGGGGAACAATCAGCCCCAGCATTTT
TRBJ2-7 | once | TRBV28 | NA | CASSGRVGASSYEQYF | TGTGCCAGCAGTGGAAGGGTCGGGGCCAGCTCCTACGAGCAGTACTTC
TRBJ2-3 | NA | TRBV10-3 | NA | CAISKGSGARDTQYF | TGTGCCATCAGTAAAGGATCAGGTGCCAGAGATACGCAGTATTTT
TRBJ2-5 | NA | TRBV20-1 | NA | CSARDRFRETQYF | TGCAGTGCTAGAGATCGGTTTAGGGAGACCCAGTACTTC
TRBJ2-1 | NA | TRBV6-2/TRBV6-3 | TRBD1 | CASRGTGAQDEQFF | TGTGCCAGCAGGGGGACAGGGGCGCAGGATGAGCAGTTCTTC
TRBJ1-5 | NA | TRBV30 | TRBD1 | CAWSATGNQPQHF | TGTGCCTGGAGTGCGACAGGGAATCAGCCCCAGCATTTT
TRBJ2-1 | NA | TRBV7-2 | NA | CASSFGGAFNEQFF | TGTGCCAGCAGCTTTGGCGGGGCCTTCAATGAGCAGTTCTTC
TRBJ1-1 | NA | TRBV7-2 | TRBD1 | CASSLDRGGIEAFF | TGTGCCAGCAGCTTAGACAGGGGTGGGATTGAAGCTTTCTTT
TRBJ2-1 | NA | TRBV7-2 | NA | CASSLGPQEQFF | TGTGCCAGCAGCCTGGGTCCTCAAGAGCAGTTCTTC
TRBJ1-1 | once | TRBV21-1 | NA | CASRYSRTGNTEAFF | TGTGCCAGCAGATATTCACGGACCGGGAACACTGAAGCTTTCTTT
TRBJ2-7 | few | TRBV6-2/TRBV6-3 | NA | CASRPGHTYNEQYF | TGTGCCAGCAGGCCGGGACATACCTATAACGAGCAGTACTTC
TRBJ1-2 | NA | TRBV6-1 | NA | CASRKGGLRNYGYTF | TGTGCCAGCCGAAAAGGGGGATTACGTAACTATGGCTACACCTTC
TRBJ2-1 | NA | TRBV12-3/TRBV12-4 | TRBD2 | CASRSGGQIFHEQFF | TGTGCCAGCAGGTCGGGGGGGCAAATCTTCCATGAGCAGTTCTTC
TRBJ1-6 | many | TRBV30 | NA | CAWSARTNSPLHF | TGTGCCTGGAGTGCAAGGACTAATTCACCCCTCCACTTT
TRBJ2-7 | NA | TRBV3-1 | TRBD1 | CASKPQGGVYEQYF | TGTGCCAGCAAGCCACAGGGGGGCGTCTACGAGCAGTACTTC
TRBJ2-1 | NA | TRBV7-9 | NA | CASSFGDGGNEQFF | TGTGCCAGCAGTTTCGGGGACGGGGGCAATGAGCAGTTCTTC
TRBJ2-7 | NA | TRBV6-1 | NA | CATNGAESSYEQYF | TGTGCCACCAACGGGGCCGAGAGCTCCTACGAGCAGTACTTC
TRBJ2-1 | few | TRBV12-3/TRBV12-4 | NA | CASTPAGNEQFF | TGTGCCAGCACCCCGGCAGGGAATGAGCAGTTCTTC
TRBJ1-6 | few | TRBV2 | NA | CASWRGVSPLHF | TGTGCCAGCTGGAGGGGAGTATCACCCCTCCACTTT
TRBJ2-1 | NA | TRBV11-2 | NA | CASSLRAGMLEPQETQFF | TGTGCCAGCAGCTTAAGGGCAGGGATGTTGGAGCCTCAAGAGACCCAGTTCTTC
TRBJ2-1 | few | TRBV4-3 | TRBD2 | CASSHLAGVYNEQFF | TGCGCCAGCAGCCACCTAGCGGGGGTCTACAATGAGCAGTTCTTC
TRBJ2-3 | NA | TRBV20-1 | NA | CSAAGGADTQYF | TGCAGTGCTGCCGGGGGAGCAGATACGCAGTATTTT
TRBJ1-1 | NA | TRBV6-5 | NA | CASSYARIAEAFF | TGTGCCAGCAGTTACGCCCGCATCGCTGAAGCTTTCTTT
TRBJ2-2 | once | TRBV20-1 | NA | CSARLAAANTGELFF | TGCAGTGCCCGCCTGGCAGCGGCGAACACTGGGGAGCTGTTTTTT
TRBJ2-2 | NA | TRBV29-1 | NA | CSGGHNTGELFF | TGCAGCGGAGGGCATAACACCGGGGAGCTGTTTTTT
TRBJ1-2 | few | TRBV9 | TRBD1 | CASSPRTGEKANYGYTF | TGTGCCAGCAGCCCCCGTACAGGGGAAAAAGCTAACTATGGCTACACCTTC
TRBJ2-5 | NA | TRBV7-2 | TRBD2 | CASSGSGGGETQYF | TGTGCCAGCAGCGGGAGCGGGGGAGGGGAGACCCAGTACTTC
TRBJ1-1 | NA | TRBV5-4 | TRBD1 | CASSPHSGTGIPKTEAFF | TGTGCCAGCAGCCCCCACTCCGGGACAGGGATCCCTAAGACTGAAGCTTTCTTT
TRBJ2-5 | NA | TRBV9 | NA | CASSVSEAVTGETQYF | TGTGCCAGCAGCGTATCGGAAGCCGTCACTGGGGAGACCCAGTACTTC
TRBJ2-3 | few | TRBV12-3/TRBV12-4 | NA | CASRNRRVSTDTQYF | TGTGCCAGCAGAAATCGTAGGGTGTCCACAGATACGCAGTATTTT
TRBJ2-4 | NA | TRBV11-2 | NA | CASSVEGPGEQYF | TGTGCCAGCAGCGTAGAAGGACCGGGGGAGCAGTACTTC
TRBJ2-7 | NA | TRBV20-1 | NA | CGARDVRGAYEQYF | TGCGGTGCTAGAGATGTCAGGGGGGCTTACGAGCAGTACTTC
TRBJ2-2 | NA | TRBV4-3 | TRBD1 | CASSQAPGQATGELFF | TGCGCCAGCAGCCAAGCCCCGGGACAGGCAACCGGGGAGCTGTTTTTT
TRBJ2-5 | few | TRBV7-2 | NA | CASSPGGSRVIETQYF | TGTGCCAGCAGCCCCGGCGGGTCGCGCGTGATAGAGACCCAGTACTTC
TRBJ1-5 | NA | TRBV7-3 | NA | CASSPTSLVSGGPGNQPQHF | TGTGCCAGCAGCCCCACGTCTTTAGTTTCGGGGGGGCCTGGCAATCAGCCCCAGCATTTT
TRBJ2-5 | NA | TRBV9 | NA | CASSGVRGLETQYF | TGTGCCAGCAGCGGTGTGCGGGGGCTGGAGACCCAGTACTTC
TRBJ2-1 | NA | TRBV7-6 | NA | CACSLGGAYNEQFF | TGTGCCTGCAGCTTAGGGGGGGCATACAATGAGCAGTTCTTC
TRBJ1-1 | NA | TRBV7-2 | NA | CASSSTPGGGTEAFF | TGTGCCAGCAGCTCTACGCCGGGCGGAGGGACTGAAGCTTTCTTT